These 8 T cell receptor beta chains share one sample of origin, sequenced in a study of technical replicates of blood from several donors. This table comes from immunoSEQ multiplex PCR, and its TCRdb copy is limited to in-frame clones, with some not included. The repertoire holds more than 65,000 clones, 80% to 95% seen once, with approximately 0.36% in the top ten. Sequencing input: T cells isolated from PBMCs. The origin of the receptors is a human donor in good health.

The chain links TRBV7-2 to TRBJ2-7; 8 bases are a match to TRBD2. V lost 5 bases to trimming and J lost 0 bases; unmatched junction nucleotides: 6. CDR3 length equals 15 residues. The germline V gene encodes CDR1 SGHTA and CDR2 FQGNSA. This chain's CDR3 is CASSGAGVTSYEQYF. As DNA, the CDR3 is TGTGCCAGCAGCGGAGCGGGAGTCACCTCCTACGAGCAGTACTTC.

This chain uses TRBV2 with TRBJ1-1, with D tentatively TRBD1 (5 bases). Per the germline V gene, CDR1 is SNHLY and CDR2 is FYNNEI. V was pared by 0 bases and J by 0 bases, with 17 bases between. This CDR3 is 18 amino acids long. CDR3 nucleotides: TGTGCCAGCAGTGAAGCGCTTAGGAGGGGTGATGTGAACACTGAAGCTTTCTTT. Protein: CASSEALRRGDVNTEAFF.

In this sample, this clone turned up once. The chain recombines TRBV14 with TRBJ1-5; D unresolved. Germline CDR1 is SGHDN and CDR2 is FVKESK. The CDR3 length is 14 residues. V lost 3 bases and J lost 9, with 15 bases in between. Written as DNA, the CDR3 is TGTGCCAGCAGCCACGGAGCTCGGGGAGGGCCCCAGCATTTT. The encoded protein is CASSHGARGGPQHF.

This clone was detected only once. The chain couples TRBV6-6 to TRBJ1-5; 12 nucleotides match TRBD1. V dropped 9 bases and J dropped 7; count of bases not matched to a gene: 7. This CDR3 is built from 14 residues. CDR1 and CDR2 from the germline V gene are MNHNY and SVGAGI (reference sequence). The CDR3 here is CASSGQGAGQPQHF. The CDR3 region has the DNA TGTGCCAGTTCGGGACAGGGGGCCGGGCAGCCCCAGCATTTT.

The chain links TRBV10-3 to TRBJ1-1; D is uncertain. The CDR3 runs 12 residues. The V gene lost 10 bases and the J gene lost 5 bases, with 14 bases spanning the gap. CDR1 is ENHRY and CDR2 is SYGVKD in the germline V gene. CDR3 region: CATSGAGTEAFF. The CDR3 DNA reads TGTGCCACCTCCGGAGCCGGTACTGAAGCTTTCTTT.

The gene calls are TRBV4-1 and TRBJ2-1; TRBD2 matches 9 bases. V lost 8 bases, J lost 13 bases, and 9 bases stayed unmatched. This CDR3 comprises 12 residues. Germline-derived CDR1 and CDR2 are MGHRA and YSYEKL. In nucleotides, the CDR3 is TGCGCCAGCGGTCCCCCGGGACTAGCACAGTTCTTC. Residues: CASGPPGLAQFF.

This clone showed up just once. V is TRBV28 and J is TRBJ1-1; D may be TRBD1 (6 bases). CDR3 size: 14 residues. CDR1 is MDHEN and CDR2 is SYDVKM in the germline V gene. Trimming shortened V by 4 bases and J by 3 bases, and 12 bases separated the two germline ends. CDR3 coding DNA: TGTGCCAGCAGTTGGGAAGGGGGTTACACTGAAGCTTTCTTT. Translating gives CASSWEGGYTEAFF.

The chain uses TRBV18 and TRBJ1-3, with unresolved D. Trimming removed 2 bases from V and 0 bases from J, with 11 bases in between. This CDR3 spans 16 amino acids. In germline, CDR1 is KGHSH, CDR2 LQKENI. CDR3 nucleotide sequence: TGTGCCAGCTCACCATCCGAGATCTACTCTGGAAACACCATATATTTT. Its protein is CASSPSEIYSGNTIYF.